The T cell receptor beta chain under discussion was sequenced for a study of blood T cell repertoires in COVID-19. Generated by immunoSEQ multiplex PCR, the TCRdb table keeps only in-frame clones and is missing some. The sample records roughly 180,000 clones, around 80% being singletons. Germline CDR1 SGHKS, CDR2 YYEKEE (reference sequence). CDR3 length: 14 residues. V gave up 1 base and J gave up 7 bases, with 12 bases separating them. What was sequenced was PBMCs or T cells enriched from blood (not recorded which). The chain uses TRBV5-5 and TRBJ1-5; no clear D. The sequence derives from a man aged 60-69 years who had been exposed to COVID-19. The CDR3 DNA sequence: TGTGCCAGCAGCTTGTGGTCAGGTCTACAGCCCCAGCATTTT. Amino acids: CASSLWSGLQPQHF. The variable domain in full, completed from reference TRBV5-5 and TRBJ1-5, reads DAGVTQSPTHLIKTRGQQVTLRCSPISGHKSVSWYQQVLGQGPQFIFQYYEKEERGRGNFPDRFSARQFPNYSSELNVNALLLGDSALYLCASSLWSGLQPQHFGDGTRLSIL.